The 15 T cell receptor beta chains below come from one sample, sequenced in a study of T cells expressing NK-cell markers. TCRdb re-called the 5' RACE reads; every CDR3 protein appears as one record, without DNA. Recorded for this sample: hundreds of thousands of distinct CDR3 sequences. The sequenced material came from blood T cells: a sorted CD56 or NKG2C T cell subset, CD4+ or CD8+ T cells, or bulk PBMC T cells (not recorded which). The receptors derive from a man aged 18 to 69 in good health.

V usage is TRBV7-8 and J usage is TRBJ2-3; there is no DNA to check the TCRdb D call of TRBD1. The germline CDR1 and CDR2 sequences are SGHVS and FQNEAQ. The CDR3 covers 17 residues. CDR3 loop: CASSFEGAIAGTDTQYF. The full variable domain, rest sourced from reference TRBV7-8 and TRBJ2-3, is GAGVSQSPRYKVAKRGQDVALRCDPISGHVSLFWYQQALGQGPEFLTYFQNEAQLDKSGLPSDRFFAERPEGSVSTLKIQRTQQEDSAVYLCASSFEGAIAGTDTQYFGPGTRLTVL.

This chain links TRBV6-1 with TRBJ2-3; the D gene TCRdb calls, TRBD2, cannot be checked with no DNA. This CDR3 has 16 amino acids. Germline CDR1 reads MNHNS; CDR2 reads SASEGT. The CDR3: CASSQQRLAVGDTQYF.

The CDR3 sequence: CASSLAQDRGAYTF. V gene TRBV5-1 combines with J gene TRBJ1-2; TCRdb calls TRBD1, which cannot be checked without DNA. Germline V gene data show CDR1 as SGHRS and CDR2 as YFSETQ. The CDR3 spans 14 residues. The full variable domain, in which reference TRBV5-1 and TRBJ1-2 provide the parts outside the CDR3, is KAGVTQTPRYLIKTRGQQVTLSCSPISGHRSVSWYQQTPGQGLQFLFEYFSETQRNKGNFPGRFSGRQFSNSRSEMNVSTLELGDSALYLCASSLAQDRGAYTFGSGTRLTVV.

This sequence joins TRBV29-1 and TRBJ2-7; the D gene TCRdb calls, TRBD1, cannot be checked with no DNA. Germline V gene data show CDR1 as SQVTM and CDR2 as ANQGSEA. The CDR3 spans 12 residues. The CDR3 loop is CSVGGQGTLQYF.

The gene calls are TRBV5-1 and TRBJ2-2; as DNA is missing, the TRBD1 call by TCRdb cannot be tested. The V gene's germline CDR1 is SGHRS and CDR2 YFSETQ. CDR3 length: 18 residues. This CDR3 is CASSRPGTGARTPGSCFF.

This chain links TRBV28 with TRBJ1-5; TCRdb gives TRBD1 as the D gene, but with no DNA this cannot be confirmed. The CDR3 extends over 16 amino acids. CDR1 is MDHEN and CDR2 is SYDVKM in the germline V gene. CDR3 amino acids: CASSFSGSHRNQPQHF.

The CDR3 here is CASSVASSGGTDTQYF. The chain uses TRBV7-2 and TRBJ2-3. CDR3 length: 16 residues. CDR1 is SGHTA and CDR2 is FQGNSA in the germline V gene.

CDR3: CATSRVGGINTGELFF. V gene TRBV15 combines with J gene TRBJ2-2; TCRdb's assignment of TRBD2 cannot be checked, as there is no DNA. Per germline, CDR1 LNHNV and CDR2 YYDKDF (reference sequence). This CDR3 comprises 16 residues.

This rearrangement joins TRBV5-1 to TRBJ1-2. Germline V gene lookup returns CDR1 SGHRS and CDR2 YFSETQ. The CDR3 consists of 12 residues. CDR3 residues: CASSLSGPGYTF.

This CDR3 is CASSDSWVRRTGELFF. This chain uses TRBV6-1 with TRBJ2-2. The CDR3 covers 16 residues. Germline V gives CDR1 MNHNS, CDR2 SASEGT.

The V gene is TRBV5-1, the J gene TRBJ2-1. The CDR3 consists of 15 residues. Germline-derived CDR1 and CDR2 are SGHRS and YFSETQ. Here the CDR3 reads CASSFSQNSGHEQFF.

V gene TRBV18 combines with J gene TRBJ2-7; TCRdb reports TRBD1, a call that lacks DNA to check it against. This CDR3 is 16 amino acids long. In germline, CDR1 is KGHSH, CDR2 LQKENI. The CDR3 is CASSPDQRTGSYEQYF. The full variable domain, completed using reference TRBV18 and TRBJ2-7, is NAGVMQNPRHLVRRRGQEARLRCSPMKGHSHVYWYRQLPEEGLKFMVYLQKENIIDESGMPKERFSAEFPKEGPSILRIQQVVRGDSAAYFCASSPDQRTGSYEQYFGPGTRLTVT.

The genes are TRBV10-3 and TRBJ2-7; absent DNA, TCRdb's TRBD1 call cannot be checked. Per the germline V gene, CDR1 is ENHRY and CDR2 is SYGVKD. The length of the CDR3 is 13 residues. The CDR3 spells CAISGQQGNEQYF.

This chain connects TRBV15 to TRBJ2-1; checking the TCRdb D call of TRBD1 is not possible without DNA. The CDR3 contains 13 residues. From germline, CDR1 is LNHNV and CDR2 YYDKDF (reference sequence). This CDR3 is CATSRTGYNEQFF.

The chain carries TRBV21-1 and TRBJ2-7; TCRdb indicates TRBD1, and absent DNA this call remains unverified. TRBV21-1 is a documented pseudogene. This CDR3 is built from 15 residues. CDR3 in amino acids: CASSNTGAPLSGQYF.